This T cell receptor (beta chain) comes out of a study of T cell responses to AZD1222 COVID-19 vaccine. Study findings and constraints: CD4 TCRs covered the whole spike, strongest at regions 160-218 and 743-854. It was only a handful of AZD1222 recipients who were seropositive at baseline. Among the donors, most were white British and more were female, and clonal diversity was possibly underestimated.

TCRdb's table, derived via immunoSEQ multiplex PCR, lists solely in-frame clones and lacks some. The sample contains 130,000 to 150,000 clones, under 95% of which appear only once. About this clone: The antigen is not known.

The ends were cut back, 3 bases at V and 0 bases at J, with 9 bases in the middle. Germline CDR1 reads SGHVS; CDR2 reads FQNEAQ. This CDR3 has 14 amino acids. This TCR derives from an adult in good health. This rearrangement joins TRBV7-8 to TRBJ2-7; D is possibly TRBD1 or TRBD2 (6 bases each). The sample was peripheral blood, taken on day 0 of MenACWY control vaccination. The CDR3 spells CASSLGGYSYEQYF. The CDR3 bases are TGTGCCAGCAGCTTGGGGGGCTACTCCTACGAGCAGTACTTC.